The clone carrying this TCR beta chain was recorded only once. The antigen remains undetermined. This specimen comes from a study of T cells in localized non-small cell lung cancer. Study results and caveats: Only one tumor region went through sequencing, so heterogeneity may still be there.

The germline V gene encodes CDR1 SGHAT and CDR2 FQNNGV. This CDR3 contains 15 residues. Between the trimmed V and J ends, which lost 5 bases and 2 bases, there was a span of 16 bases. Profiling relied on immunoSEQ multiplex PCR, and the TCRdb table lists in-frame clones only, not all of them. The data show approximately 20,000 clones, about 88% seen once. This receptor was obtained from a man aged 40 to 70 with stage I lung adenocarcinoma. The specimen comprised peripheral blood, sampled before any cancer treatment. The chain links TRBV11-2 to TRBJ2-7, with unresolved D. DNA for the CDR3: TGTGCCAGCAGCACCGGGTCAAAAGGCCCCTACGAGCAGTACTTC. Residues: CASSTGSKGPYEQYF. Based on the CDR3 plus reference TRBV11-2 and TRBJ2-7, the full variable domain is EAGVAQSPRYKIIEKRQSVAFWCNPISGHATLYWYQQILGQGPKLLIQFQNNGVVDDSQLPKDRFSAERLKGVDSTLKIQPAKLEDSAVYLCASSTGSKGPYEQYFGPGTRLTVT.